This section outlines one TCR beta chain sequence together with its context. This sample was taken from a study of blood T cell repertoires in COVID-19. Study-level background: The cDNA or gDNA used as material had been derived from T cells, B-cell-depleted T cells, or PBMCs.

TCRdb's copy holds only in-frame clones and misses some; the assay was immunoSEQ multiplex PCR. In the table there are hundreds of thousands of clones, 70% to 90% of which are singletons. Unmatched junction bases numbered 10, after V lost 8 bases and J lost 2 bases. The CDR3 runs 15 residues. Germline CDR1 reads KGHSH; CDR2 reads LQKENI. This clonotype was sampled from a woman aged 40 to 50 with acute COVID-19. Sequenced: PBMCs or T cells enriched from blood (not recorded which). The V gene is TRBV18, the J gene TRBJ2-3, with 7 bases aligning to TRBD2. The DNA for the CDR3 is TGTGCCAGCCAGAGCGGGGCCACTCCCACAGATACGCAGTATTTT. Protein: CASQSGATPTDTQYF.